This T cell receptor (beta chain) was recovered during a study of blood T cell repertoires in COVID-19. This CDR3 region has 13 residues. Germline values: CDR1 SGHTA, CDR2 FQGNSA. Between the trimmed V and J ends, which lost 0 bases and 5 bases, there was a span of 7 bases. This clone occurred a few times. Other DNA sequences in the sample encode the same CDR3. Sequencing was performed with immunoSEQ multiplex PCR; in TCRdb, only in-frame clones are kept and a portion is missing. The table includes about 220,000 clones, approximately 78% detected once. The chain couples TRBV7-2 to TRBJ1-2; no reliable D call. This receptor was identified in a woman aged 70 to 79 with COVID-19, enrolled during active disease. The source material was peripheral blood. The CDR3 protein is CASSLATVYGYTF. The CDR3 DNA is TGTGCCAGCAGCTTAGCCACGGTATATGGCTACACCTTC.